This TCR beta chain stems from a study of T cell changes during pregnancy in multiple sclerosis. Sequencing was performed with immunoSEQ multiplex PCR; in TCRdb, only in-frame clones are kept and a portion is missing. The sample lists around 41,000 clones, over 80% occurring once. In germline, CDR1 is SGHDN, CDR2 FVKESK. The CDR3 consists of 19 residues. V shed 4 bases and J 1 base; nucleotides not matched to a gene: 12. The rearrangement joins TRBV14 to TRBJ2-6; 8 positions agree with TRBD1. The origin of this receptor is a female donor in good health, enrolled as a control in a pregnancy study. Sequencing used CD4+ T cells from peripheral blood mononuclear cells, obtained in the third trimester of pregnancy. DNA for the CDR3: TGTGCCAGCAGCCGCGTTACAGGGGGGTTCGCTTCTGGGGCCAACGTCCTGACTTTC. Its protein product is CASSRVTGGFASGANVLTF. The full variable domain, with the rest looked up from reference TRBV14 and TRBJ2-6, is EAGVTQFPSHSVIEKGQTVTLRCDPISGHDNLYWYRRVMGKEIKFLLHFVKESKQDESGMPNNRFLAERTGGTYSTLKVQPAELEDSGVYFCASSRVTGGFASGANVLTFGAGSRLTVL.